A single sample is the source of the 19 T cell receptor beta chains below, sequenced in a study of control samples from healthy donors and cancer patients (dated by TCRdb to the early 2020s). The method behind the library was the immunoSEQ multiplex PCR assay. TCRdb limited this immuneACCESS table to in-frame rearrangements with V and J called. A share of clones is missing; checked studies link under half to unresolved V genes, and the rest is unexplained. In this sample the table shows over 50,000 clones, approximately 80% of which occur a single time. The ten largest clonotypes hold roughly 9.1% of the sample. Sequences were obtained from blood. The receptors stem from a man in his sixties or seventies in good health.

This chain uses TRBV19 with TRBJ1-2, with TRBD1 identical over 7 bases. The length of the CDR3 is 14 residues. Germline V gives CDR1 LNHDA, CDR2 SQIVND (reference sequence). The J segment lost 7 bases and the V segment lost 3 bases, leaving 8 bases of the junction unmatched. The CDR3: CASSMTGLYFGYTF. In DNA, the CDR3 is TGTGCCAGTAGTATGACAGGGCTCTACTTTGGCTACACCTTC.

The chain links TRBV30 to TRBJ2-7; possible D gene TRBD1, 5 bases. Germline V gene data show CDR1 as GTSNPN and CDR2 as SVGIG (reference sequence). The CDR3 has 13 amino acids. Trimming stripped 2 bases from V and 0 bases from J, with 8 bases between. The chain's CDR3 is CAWSQGVSYEQYF. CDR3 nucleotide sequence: TGTGCCTGGAGTCAGGGTGTCTCCTACGAGCAGTACTTC. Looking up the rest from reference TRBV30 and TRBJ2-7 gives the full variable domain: SQTIHQWPATLVQPVGSPLSLECTVEGTSNPNLYWYRQAAGRGLQLLFYSVGIGQISSEVPQNLSASRPQDRQFILSSKKLLLSDSGFYLCAWSQGVSYEQYFGPGTRLTVT.

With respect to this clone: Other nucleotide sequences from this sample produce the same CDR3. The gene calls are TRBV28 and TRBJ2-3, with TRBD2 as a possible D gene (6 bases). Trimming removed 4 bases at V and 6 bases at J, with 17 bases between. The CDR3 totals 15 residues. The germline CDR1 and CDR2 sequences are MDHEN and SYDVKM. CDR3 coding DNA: TGTGCCAGCAGTTATCCTCGACAAGGAGGGGATACGCAGTATTTT. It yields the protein CASSYPRQGGDTQYF.

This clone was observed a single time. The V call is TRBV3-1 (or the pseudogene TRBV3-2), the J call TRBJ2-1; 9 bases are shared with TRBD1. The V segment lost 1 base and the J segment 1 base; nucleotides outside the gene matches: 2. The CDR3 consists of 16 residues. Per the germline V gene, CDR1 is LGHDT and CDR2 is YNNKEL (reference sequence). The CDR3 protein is CASSQAGTGSYNEQFF. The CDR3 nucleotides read TGTGCCAGCAGCCAAGCCGGGACAGGGTCCTACAATGAGCAGTTCTTC.

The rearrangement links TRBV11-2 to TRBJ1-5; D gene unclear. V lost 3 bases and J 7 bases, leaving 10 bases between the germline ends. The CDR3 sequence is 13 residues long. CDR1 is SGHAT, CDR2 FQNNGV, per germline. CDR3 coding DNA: TGTGCCAGCAGCTTTGGGGTGGGACAGCCCCAGCATTTT. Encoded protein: CASSFGVGQPQHF.

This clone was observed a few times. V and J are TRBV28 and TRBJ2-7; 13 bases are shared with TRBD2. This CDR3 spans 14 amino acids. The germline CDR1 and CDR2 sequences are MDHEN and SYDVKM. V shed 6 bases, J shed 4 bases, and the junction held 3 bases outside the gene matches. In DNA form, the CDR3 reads TGTGCCAGCAGAAGGACTAGCGGGAGTTACGAGCAGTACTTC. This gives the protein CASRRTSGSYEQYF. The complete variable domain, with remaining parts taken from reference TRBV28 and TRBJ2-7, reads DVKVTQSSRYLVKRTGEKVFLECVQDMDHENMFWYRQDPGLGLRLIYFSYDVKMKEKGDIPEGYSVSREKKERFSLILESASTNQTSMYLCASRRTSGSYEQYFGPGTRLTVT.

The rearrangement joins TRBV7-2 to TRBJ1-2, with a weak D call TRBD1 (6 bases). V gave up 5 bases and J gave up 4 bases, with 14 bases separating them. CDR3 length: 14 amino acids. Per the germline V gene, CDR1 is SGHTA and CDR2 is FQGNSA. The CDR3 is CASSVTGTSYGYTF. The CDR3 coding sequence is TGTGCCAGCAGCGTTACAGGGACATCCTATGGCTACACCTTC.

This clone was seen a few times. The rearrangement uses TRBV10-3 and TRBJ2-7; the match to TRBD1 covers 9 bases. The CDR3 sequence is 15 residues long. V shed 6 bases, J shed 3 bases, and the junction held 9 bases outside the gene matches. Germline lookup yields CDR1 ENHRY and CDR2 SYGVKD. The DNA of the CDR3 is TGTGCCATCAGACCGGGACAGGGTTCAATCTACGAGCAGTACTTC. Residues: CAIRPGQGSIYEQYF.

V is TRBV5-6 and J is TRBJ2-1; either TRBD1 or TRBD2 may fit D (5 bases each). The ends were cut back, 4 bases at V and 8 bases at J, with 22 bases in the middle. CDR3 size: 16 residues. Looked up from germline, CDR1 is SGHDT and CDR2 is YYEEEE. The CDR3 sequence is CASSPPPGPPGDEQFF. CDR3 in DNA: TGTGCCAGCAGCCCCCCACCGGGACCACCTGGGGATGAGCAGTTCTTC.

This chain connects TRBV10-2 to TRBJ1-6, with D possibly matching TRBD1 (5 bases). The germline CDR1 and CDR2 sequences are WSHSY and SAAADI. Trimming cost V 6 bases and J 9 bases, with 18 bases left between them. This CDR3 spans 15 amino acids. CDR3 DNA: TGCGCCAGCAGGGGACGTACCTTTTCGGGTTCACCCCTCCACTTT. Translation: CASRGRTFSGSPLHF.

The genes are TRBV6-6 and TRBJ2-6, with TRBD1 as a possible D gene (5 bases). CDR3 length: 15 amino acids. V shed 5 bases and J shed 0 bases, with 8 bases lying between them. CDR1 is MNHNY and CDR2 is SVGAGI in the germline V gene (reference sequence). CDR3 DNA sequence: TGTGCCAGCAGTCCGACAGCCTCTGGGGCCAACGTCCTGACTTTC. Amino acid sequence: CASSPTASGANVLTF.

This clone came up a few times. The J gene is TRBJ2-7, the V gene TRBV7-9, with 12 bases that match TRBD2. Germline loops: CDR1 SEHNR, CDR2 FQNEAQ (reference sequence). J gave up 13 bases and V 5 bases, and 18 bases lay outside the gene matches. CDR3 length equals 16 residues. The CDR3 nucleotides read TGTGCCAGCAGCCCCCGCCAGGCTAGCGGGAGGGCACCCCTCTACTTC. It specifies CASSPRQASGRAPLYF.

CDR3 in amino acids: CASRRQQGYTEAFF. The CDR3 region has the DNA TGTGCCAGCAGGCGACAACAGGGCTACACTGAAGCTTTCTTT. V and J are TRBV6-5 and TRBJ1-1, with a tentative D call TRBD1 (6 bases). CDR1 and CDR2 from the germline V gene are MNHEY and SVGAGI. The CDR3 has 14 amino acids. V was cut by 6 bases and J by 3 bases, with 14 bases left in between.

The CDR3 DNA reads as TGCGCCAGCACGGCCACAGGGAACGGGGACACTGAAGCTTTCTTT. This translates into CASTATGNGDTEAFF. V gene TRBV5-1 combines with J gene TRBJ1-1, with D possibly matching TRBD1 (6 bases). The germline CDR1 and CDR2 sequences are SGHRS and YFSETQ. V lost 6 bases and J 3 bases, leaving 18 bases between the germline ends. This CDR3 is 15 amino acids long.

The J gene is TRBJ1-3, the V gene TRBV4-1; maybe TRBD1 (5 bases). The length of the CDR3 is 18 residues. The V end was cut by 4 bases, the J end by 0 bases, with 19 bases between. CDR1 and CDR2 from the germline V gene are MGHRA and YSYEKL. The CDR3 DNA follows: TGCGCCAGCAGCCTTCTTTCCGCCGGGGCTTACTCTGGAAACACCATATATTTT. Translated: CASSLLSAGAYSGNTIYF.

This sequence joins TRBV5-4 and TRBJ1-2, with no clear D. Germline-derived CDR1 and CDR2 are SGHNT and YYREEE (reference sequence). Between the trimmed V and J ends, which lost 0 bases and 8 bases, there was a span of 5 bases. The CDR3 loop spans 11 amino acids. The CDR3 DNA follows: TGTGCCAGCAGCTTGGAGGACGGCTACACCTTC. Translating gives CASSLEDGYTF.

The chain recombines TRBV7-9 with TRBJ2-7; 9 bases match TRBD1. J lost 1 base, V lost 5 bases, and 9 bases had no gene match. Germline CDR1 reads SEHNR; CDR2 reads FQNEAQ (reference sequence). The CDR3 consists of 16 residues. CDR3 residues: CASSAHLTGGSYEQYF. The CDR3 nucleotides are TGTGCCAGCAGCGCGCACCTGACAGGGGGGTCCTACGAGCAGTACTTC.

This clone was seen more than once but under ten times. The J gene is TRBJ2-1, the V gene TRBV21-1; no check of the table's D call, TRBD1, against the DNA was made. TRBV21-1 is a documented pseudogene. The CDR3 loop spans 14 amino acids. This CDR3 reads CASSRTGAYNEQFF. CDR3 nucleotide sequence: TGTGCCAGCAGCAGGACAGGGGCGTACAATGAGCAGTTCTTC.

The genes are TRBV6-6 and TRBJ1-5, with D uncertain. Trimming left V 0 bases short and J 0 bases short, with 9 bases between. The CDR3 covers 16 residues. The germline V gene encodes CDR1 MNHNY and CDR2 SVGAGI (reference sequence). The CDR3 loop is CASSYSGSYSNQPQHF. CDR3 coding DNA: TGTGCCAGCAGTTACTCGGGCAGTTATAGCAATCAGCCCCAGCATTTT.